This TCR beta chain was documented in a study of beta chain features in type 1 diabetes. Comments on this clone: Its target is not known.

Expressed TCRB transcripts were sequenced because the isolated RNA had all been reverse transcribed beforehand. Generated by immunoSEQ multiplex PCR, the TCRdb table keeps only in-frame clones and is missing some. The sample includes some 250,000 clones, about a tenth of them seen just once. Study observations and caveats: Among patients with Type 1 diabetes, TCRB CDR3s were moderately but significantly shorter in every one of the four CD4+ subsets.

Germline V lookup: CDR1 SGHTA, CDR2 FQGNSA. Trimming pared 4 bases from V and 1 base from J, leaving 15 bases between. The CDR3 is 16 residues long. The genes are TRBV7-2 and TRBJ2-3; D perhaps matches TRBD1 (5 bases). The clonotype comes from a man aged 25 to 45 with type 1 diabetes. The source material was naive CD4+ T cells from blood. The CDR3 spells CASSSRRRGGTDTQYF. DNA for the CDR3: TGTGCCAGCAGCTCACGAAGAAGGGGCGGCACAGATACGCAGTATTTT.